The table lists the clone carrying this TCR beta chain with a count of one. These data originate in a study of chemoradiotherapy in HPV16-positive cancers. The CDR3 contains 16 residues. Germline V gene lookup returns CDR1 SGHNT and CDR2 YENEEA. Trimming shortened V by 5 bases and J by 9 bases, and 23 bases separated the two germline ends. TCRdb keeps only in-frame clones here, not all; method: immunoSEQ multiplex PCR. The sample has 40,000 to 60,000 clones; about 92% are singletons. Here the sequenced sample was blood, taken from a patient who underwent chemoradiotherapy. V and J are TRBV11-3 and TRBJ2-1, with D tentatively TRBD1 or TRBD2 (5 bases each). The TCR comes from a human donor with HPV-associated anogenital cancer. The CDR3 DNA reads as TGTGCCAGCAGCCCCGGGACCCAATATCGTACAAGTGAGCAGTTCTTC. This codes for CASSPGTQYRTSEQFF. Looking up the rest from reference TRBV11-3 and TRBJ2-1 gives the full variable domain: EAGVVQSPRYKIIEKKQPVAFWCNPISGHNTLYWYLQNLGQGPELLIRYENEEAVDDSQLPKDRFSAERLKGVDSTLKIQPAELGDSAVYLCASSPGTQYRTSEQFFGPGTRLTVL.